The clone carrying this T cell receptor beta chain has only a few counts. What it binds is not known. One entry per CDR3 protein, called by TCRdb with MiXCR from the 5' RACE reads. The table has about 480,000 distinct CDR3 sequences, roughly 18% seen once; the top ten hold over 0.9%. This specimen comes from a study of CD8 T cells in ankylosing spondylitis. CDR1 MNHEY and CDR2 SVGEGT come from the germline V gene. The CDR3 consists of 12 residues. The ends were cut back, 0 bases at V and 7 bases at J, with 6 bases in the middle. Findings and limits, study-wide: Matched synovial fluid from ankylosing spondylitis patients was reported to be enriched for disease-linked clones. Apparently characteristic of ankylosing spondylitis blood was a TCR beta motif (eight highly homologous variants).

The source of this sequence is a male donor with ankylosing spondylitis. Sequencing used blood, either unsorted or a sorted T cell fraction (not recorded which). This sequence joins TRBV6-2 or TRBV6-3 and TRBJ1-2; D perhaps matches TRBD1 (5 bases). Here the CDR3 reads CASSYSGLGYTF. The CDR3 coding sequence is TGTGCCAGCAGTTACTCGGGACTTGGCTACACCTTC.